This T cell receptor beta chain was profiled in a study of beta chain features in type 1 diabetes. Sequenced material consisted of expressed TCRB transcripts (all of the isolated RNA was reverse transcribed). Data came from immunoSEQ multiplex PCR; TCRdb stores just in-frame clones and leaves some out. The top ten hold 2% to 2.5% of the sample, which has about 160,000 clones, approximately 9% seen once. Sequencing was carried out using central memory CD4+ T cells from blood. The clonotype originates from a woman aged 18-29 years in good health.

The CDR3 DNA follows: TGTGCCAGTGCTGGACAGGGTGATGAAAAACTGTTTTTT. This codes for CASAGQGDEKLFF. The J gene is TRBJ1-4, the V gene TRBV18, with 8 bases aligning to TRBD1. The V gene's germline CDR1 is KGHSH and CDR2 LQKENI. Unmatched junction bases numbered 6, after V lost 9 bases and J lost 6 bases. This CDR3 has 13 amino acids.